This passage covers 8 T cell receptor beta chains from one sample sequenced in a study of CD8+ T cells in alopecia areata. cDNA prepared by RNA extraction and subsequent reverse transcription served as the template for sequencing. Sequenced by immunoSEQ multiplex PCR; TCRdb stores in-frame clones only, minus some. The sample lists around 210,000 clones, around 66% occurring once. The treatment denotes: oral pan-JAK inhibitor, 5-10 mg twice daily. Sequenced here: CD4+ T cells sorted from blood, sampled at week 4, from a patient treated with tofacitinib. All receptors come from a human donor with alopecia areata.

The chain has TRBV7-9 and TRBJ2-5; tentative D call: TRBD1 (6 bases). This CDR3 contains 16 residues. V lost 1 base and J 2 bases, leaving 14 bases between the germline ends. Germline assignment: CDR1 SEHNR and CDR2 FQNEAQ (reference sequence). The CDR3 is CASSLGPTGHQETQYF. CDR3 nucleotide sequence: TGTGCCAGCAGCTTAGGTCCGACGGGACATCAAGAGACCCAGTACTTC.

This clone occurred a few times. This chain links TRBV27 with TRBJ2-3; 9 positions match TRBD2. The CDR3 is 15 amino acids. The V segment lost 3 bases and the J segment 6 bases; nucleotides outside the gene matches: 7. CDR1 is MNHEY, CDR2 SMNVEV, per germline (reference sequence). CDR3 coding DNA: TGTGCCAGCAGTTTGCGCGGGGGGGCCTGGGATACGCAGTATTTT. It specifies CASSLRGGAWDTQYF.

The chain combines TRBV4-3 with TRBJ2-7; 11 bases map to TRBD1. Looked up from germline, CDR1 is LGHNA and CDR2 is YSLEER. This CDR3 comprises 16 residues. Germline trimming cut 0 bases from V and 4 bases from J; bases unmatched to any gene: 5. CDR3 protein: CASSQEPGQGGYEQYF. The CDR3 bases are TGCGCCAGCAGCCAAGAGCCGGGACAGGGGGGGTACGAGCAGTACTTC.

The chain joins TRBV6-6 to TRBJ2-7; D may match TRBD1 or TRBD2 (5 bases each). V was cut by 4 bases and J by 7 bases, with 14 bases left in between. This CDR3 spans 13 amino acids. Germline V gene lookup returns CDR1 MNHNY and CDR2 SVGAGI (reference sequence). The chain's CDR3 is CASSSRGLGEQYF. Written as DNA, the CDR3 is TGTGCCAGCAGTTCTCGGGGCCTGGGAGAGCAGTACTTC.

This clone turned up a few times. The rearrangement joins TRBV11-3 to TRBJ1-1; D gene uncertain. The CDR3 totals 15 residues. Germline-derived CDR1 and CDR2 are SGHNT and YENEEA. V gave up 1 base and J gave up 3 bases, with 12 bases separating them. In DNA form, the CDR3 reads TGTGCCAGCAGCTTAGGGTTTAAGGAGGACACTGAAGCTTTCTTT. Encoded protein: CASSLGFKEDTEAFF.

This sequence joins TRBV6-5 and TRBJ2-1; D perhaps matches TRBD2 (5 bases). The CDR3 is 13 residues long. Germline loops: CDR1 MNHEY, CDR2 SVGAGI. Trimming removed 0 bases at V and 7 bases at J, with 7 bases between. The CDR3 DNA reads TGTGCCAGCAGTTACTCGACGGGGAATGAGCAGTTCTTC. Amino acid sequence: CASSYSTGNEQFF.

This clone showed up just a few times. J is TRBJ2-3 and V is TRBV7-2; D unresolved. Trimming removed 2 bases at V and 6 bases at J, with 6 bases between. CDR3 length: 12 residues. The V gene's germline CDR1 is SGHTA and CDR2 FQGNSA. The CDR3 DNA is TGTGCCAGCAGCTTATTCAGCGATACGCAGTATTTT. It is translated as CASSLFSDTQYF. Using reference TRBV7-2 and TRBJ2-3 for the parts outside the CDR3, the full variable domain is GAGVSQSPSNKVTEKGKDVELRCDPISGHTALYWYRQSLGQGLEFLIYFQGNSAPDKSGLPSDRFSAERTGGSVSTLTIQRTQQEDSAVYLCASSLFSDTQYFGPGTRLTVL.

This clone has just a few counts. This chain connects TRBV4-1 to TRBJ2-3; 7 positions match TRBD1. The germline gives CDR1 MGHRA, CDR2 YSYEKL. The CDR3 spans 16 residues. Trimming removed 0 bases from V and 0 bases from J; junction bases left unmatched: 3. CDR3 in DNA: TGCGCCAGCAGCCAAGAAAGGGGGCCTAGCACAGATACGCAGTATTTT. This encodes CASSQERGPSTDTQYF.